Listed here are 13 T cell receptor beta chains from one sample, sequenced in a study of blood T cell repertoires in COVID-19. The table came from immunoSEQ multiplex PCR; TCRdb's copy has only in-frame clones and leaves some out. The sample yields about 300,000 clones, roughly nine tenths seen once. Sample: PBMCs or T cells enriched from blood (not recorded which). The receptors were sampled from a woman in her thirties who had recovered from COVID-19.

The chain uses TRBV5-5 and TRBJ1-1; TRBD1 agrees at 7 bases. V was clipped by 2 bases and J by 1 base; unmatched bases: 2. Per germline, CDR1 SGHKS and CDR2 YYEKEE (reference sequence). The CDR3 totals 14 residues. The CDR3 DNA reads TGTGCCAGCAGCTTATGGGACAGGAACACTGAAGCTTTCTTT. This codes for CASSLWDRNTEAFF. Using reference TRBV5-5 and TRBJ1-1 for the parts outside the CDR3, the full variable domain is DAGVTQSPTHLIKTRGQQVTLRCSPISGHKSVSWYQQVLGQGPQFIFQYYEKEERGRGNFPDRFSARQFPNYSSELNVNALLLGDSALYLCASSLWDRNTEAFFGQGTRLTVV.

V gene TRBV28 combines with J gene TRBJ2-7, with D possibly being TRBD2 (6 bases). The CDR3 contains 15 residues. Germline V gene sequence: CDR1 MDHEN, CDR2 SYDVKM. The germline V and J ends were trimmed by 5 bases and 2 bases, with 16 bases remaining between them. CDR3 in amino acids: CASSLDPGLTYEQYF. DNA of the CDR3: TGTGCCAGCAGTCTAGACCCGGGACTTACCTACGAGCAGTACTTC. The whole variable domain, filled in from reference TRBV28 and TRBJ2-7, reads DVKVTQSSRYLVKRTGEKVFLECVQDMDHENMFWYRQDPGLGLRLIYFSYDVKMKEKGDIPEGYSVSREKKERFSLILESASTNQTSMYLCASSLDPGLTYEQYFGPGTRLTVT.

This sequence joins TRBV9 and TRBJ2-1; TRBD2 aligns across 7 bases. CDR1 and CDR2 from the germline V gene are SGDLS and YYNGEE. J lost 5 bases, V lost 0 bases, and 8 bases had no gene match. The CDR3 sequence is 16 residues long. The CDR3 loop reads CASSVVAGLADNEQFF. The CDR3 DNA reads TGTGCCAGCAGCGTAGTGGCTGGGCTAGCGGACAATGAGCAGTTCTTC.

As DNA, the CDR3 is TGTGCCAGCAGCCAAGCTTCCGGAAACACCATATATTTT. This translates into CASSQASGNTIYF. V usage is TRBV3-1 (or the pseudogene TRBV3-2) and J usage is TRBJ1-3; D remains unclear. The CDR3 is 13 amino acids. CDR1 LGHDT and CDR2 YNNKEL come from the germline V gene (reference sequence). V lost 1 base, J lost 4 bases, and 5 bases lay in between.

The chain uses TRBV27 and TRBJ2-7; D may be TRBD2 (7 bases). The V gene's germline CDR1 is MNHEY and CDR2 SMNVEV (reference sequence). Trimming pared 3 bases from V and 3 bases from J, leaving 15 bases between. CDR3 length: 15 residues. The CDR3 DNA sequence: TGTGCCAGCAGTTTTACAGGGAGGGCTATCTACGAGCAGTACTTC. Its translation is CASSFTGRAIYEQYF.

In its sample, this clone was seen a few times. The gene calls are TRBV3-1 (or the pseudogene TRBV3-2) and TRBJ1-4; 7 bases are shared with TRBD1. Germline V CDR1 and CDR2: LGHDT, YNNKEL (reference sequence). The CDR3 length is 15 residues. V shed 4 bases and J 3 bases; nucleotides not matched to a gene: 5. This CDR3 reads CASSRTGTANEKLFF. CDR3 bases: TGTGCCAGCAGCCGTACCGGGACAGCTAATGAAAAACTGTTTTTT.

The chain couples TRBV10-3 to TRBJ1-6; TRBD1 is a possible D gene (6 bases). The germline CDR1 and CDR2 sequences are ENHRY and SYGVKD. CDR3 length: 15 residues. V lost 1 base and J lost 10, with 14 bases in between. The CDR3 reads CAISELGRGESPLHF. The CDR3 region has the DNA TGTGCCATCAGTGAGTTGGGCAGGGGTGAGTCACCCCTCCACTTT.

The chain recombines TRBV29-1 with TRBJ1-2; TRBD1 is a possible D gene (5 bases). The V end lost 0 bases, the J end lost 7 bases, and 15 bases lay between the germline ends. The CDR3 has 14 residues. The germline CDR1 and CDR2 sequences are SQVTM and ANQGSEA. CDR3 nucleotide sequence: TGCAGCGTTGAAGACATGACCGGTAGGGGTGGCTACACCTTC. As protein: CSVEDMTGRGGYTF. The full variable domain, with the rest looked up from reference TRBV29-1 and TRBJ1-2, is SAVISQKPSRDICQRGTSLTIQCQVDSQVTMMFWYRQQPGQSLTLIATANQGSEATYESGFVIDKFPISRPNLTFSTLTVSNMSPEDSSIYLCSVEDMTGRGGYTFGSGTRLTVV.

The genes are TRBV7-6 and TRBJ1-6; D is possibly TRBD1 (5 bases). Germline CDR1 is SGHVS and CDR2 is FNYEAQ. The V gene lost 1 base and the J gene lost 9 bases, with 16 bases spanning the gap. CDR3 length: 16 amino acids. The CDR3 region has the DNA TGTGCCAGCAGCTTAGGATCCGGGCAGGGAATTTCACCCCTCCACTTT. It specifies CASSLGSGQGISPLHF.

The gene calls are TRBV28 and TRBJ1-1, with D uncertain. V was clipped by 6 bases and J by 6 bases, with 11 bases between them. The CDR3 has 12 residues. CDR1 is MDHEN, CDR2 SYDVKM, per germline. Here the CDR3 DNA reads TGTGCCAGCAGGTTGGAGGGTGCTGAAGCTTTCTTT. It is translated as CASRLEGAEAFF.

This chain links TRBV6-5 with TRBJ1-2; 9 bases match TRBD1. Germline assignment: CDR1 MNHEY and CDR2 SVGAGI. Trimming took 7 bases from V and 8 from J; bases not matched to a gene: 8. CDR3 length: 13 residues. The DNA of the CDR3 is TGTGCCAGCAAACGGGACAGGGTAATCGGCTACACCTTC. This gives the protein CASKRDRVIGYTF.

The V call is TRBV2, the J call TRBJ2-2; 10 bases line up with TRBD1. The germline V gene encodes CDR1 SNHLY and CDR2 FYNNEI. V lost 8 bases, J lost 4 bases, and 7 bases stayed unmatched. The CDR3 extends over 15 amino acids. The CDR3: CASQPDRGFTGELFF. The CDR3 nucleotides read TGTGCCAGCCAACCGGACAGGGGGTTCACCGGGGAGCTGTTTTTT. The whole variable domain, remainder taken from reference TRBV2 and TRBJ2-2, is EPEVTQTPSHQVTQMGQEVILRCVPISNHLYFYWYRQILGQKVEFLVSFYNNEISEKSEIFDDQFSVERPDGSNFTLKIRSTKLEDSAMYFCASQPDRGFTGELFFGEGSRLTVL.

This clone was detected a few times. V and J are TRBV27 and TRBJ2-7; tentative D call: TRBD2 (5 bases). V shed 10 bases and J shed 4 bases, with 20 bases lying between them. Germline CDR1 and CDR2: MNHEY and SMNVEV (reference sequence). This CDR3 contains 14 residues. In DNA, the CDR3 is TGTGCCACCCACAGCCGGGAAAATATTTACGAGCAGTACTTC. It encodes CATHSRENIYEQYF.